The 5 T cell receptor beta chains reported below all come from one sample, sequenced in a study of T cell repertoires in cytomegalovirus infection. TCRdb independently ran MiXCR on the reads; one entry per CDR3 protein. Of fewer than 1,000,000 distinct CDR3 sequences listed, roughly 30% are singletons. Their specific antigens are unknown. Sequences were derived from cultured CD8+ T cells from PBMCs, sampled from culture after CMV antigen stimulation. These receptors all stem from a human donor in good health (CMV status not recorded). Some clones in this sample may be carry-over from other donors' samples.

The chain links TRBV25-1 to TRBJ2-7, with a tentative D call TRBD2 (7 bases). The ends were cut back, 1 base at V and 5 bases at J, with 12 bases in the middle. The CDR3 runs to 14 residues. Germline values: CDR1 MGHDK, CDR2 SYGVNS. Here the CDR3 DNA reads TGTGCCAGCAGTGAATGGGGGGGCGAAGACGAGCAGTACTTC. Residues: CASSEWGGEDEQYF.

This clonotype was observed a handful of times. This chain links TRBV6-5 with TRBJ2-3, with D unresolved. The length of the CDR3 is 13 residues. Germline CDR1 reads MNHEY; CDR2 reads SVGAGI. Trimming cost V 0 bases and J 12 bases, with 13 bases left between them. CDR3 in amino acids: CASSYSTADNQYF. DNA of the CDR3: TGTGCCAGCAGTTACTCGACGGCTGATAATCAGTATTTT.

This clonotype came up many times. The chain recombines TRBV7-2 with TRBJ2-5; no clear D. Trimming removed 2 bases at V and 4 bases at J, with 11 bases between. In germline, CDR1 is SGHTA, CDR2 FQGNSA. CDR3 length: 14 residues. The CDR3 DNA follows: TGTGCCAGCAGCTTATTAGGCGCGGCAGAGACCCAGTACTTC. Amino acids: CASSLLGAAETQYF.

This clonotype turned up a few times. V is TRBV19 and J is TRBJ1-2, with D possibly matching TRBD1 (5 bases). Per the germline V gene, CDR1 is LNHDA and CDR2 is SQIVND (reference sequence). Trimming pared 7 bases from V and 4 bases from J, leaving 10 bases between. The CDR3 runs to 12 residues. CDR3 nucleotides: TGTGCCAGTATGCGTCAGGGCTATGGCTACACCTTC. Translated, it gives CASMRQGYGYTF.

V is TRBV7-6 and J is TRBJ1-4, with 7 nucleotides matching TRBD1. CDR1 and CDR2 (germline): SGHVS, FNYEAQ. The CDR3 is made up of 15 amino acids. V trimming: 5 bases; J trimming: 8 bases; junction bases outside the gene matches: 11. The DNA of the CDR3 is TGTGCCAGCAGCGCCAGACAGGGCGTGGAGGAAAAACTGTTTTTT. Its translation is CASSARQGVEEKLFF.